This T cell receptor (beta chain) was captured by sequencing in a study of technical replicates of blood from several donors. This clone was seen a handful of times. V shed 5 bases, J shed 0 bases, and the junction held 3 bases outside the gene matches. There are 14 residues in the CDR3. CDR1 and CDR2 from the germline V gene are LGHNA and YNFKEQ. Assay used: immunoSEQ multiplex PCR; TCRdb lists only in-frame clones, some missing. The sample includes tens of thousands of clones, approximately 94% of them seen just once. The TCR comes from a human donor in good health. The sample was T cells isolated from PBMCs. The chain uses TRBV4-2 and TRBJ1-1, with 7 nucleotides matching TRBD1. CDR3 sequence (DNA): TGTGCCAGCAGCGGGACAGTAATGAACACTGAAGCTTTCTTT. It specifies CASSGTVMNTEAFF.